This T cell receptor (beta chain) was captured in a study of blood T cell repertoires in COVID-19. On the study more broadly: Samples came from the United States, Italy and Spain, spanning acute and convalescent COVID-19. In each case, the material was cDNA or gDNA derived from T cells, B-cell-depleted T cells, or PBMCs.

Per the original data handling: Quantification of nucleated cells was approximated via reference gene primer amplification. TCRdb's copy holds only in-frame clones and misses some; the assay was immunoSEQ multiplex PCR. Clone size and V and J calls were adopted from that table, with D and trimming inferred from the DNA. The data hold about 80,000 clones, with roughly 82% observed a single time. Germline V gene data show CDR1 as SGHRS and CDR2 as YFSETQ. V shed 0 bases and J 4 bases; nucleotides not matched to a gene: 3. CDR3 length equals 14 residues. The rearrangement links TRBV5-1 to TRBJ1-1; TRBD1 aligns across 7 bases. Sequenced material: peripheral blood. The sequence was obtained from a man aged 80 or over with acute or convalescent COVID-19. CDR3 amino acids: CASSLGQGFTEAFF. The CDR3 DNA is TGCGCCAGCAGCTTGGGACAGGGTTTCACTGAAGCTTTCTTT.